This T cell receptor beta chain derives from a study of molecular identifiers for immune sequencing clone quantification. Findings and caveats of the study: Clones exceeding 20 RNA copies carried over 97% of effector molecules but under 1% of naive-cell molecules. The study reportedly detected spiked Jurkat TCR RNA from one cell among about a million naive cells.

In preparing bulk TCR libraries, previously described methods and listed TCR primers were used. Using its own MiXCR run on the PCR reads, TCRdb lists one record per CDR3 protein. The repertoire holds about 510,000 distinct CDR3 sequences, with around a fifth as singletons. This clonotype was seen only a few times. The antigen remains undetermined. CDR1 is SGHRS and CDR2 is YFSETQ in the germline V gene. The CDR3 covers 13 residues. Trimming took 4 bases from V and 2 from J, leaving 10 bases between them. Using a CD8+CD4-CCR7+CD45RA+ phenotype, naive CD8 T cells were sorted. This TCR was recovered from a human donor in good health. Some libraries in this study had Jurkat cell RNA spiked in. The rearrangement links TRBV5-1 to TRBJ2-7, with no clear D. Material: naive CD8+ T cells from blood, with Jurkat cell RNA spiked in. Documented subset: FACS-sorted CD8+CD4-CCR7+CD45RA+ naive T cells. The CDR3 DNA is TGCGCCAGCAGCACTTCGGTAACCTACGAGCAGTACTTC. The encoded protein is CASSTSVTYEQYF.